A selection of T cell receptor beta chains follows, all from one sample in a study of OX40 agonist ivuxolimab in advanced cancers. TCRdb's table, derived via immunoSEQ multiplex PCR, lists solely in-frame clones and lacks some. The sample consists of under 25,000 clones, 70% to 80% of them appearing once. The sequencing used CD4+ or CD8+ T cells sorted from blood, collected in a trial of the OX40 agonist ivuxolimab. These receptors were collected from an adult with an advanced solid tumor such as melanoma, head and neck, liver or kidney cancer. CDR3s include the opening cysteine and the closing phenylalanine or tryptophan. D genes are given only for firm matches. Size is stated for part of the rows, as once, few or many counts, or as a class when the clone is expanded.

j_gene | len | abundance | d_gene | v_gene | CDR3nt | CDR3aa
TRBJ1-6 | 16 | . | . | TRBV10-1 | TGCGCCAGCAGTGGGAGTCAAAGCTCCTATAATTCACCCCTCCACTTT | CASSGSQSSYNSPLHF
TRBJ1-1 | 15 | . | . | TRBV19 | TGTGCCAGTAGTATACCGGACCTAGGGGGCACTGAAGCTTTCTTT | CASSIPDLGGTEAFF
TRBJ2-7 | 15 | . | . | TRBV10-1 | TGCGCCAGCAGTGACGCGGCAGGGGCCGGATACGAGCAGTACTTC | CASSDAAGAGYEQYF
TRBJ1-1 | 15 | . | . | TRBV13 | TGTGCCAGCAGCCCCCCAGGGTCTGTAATTACTGAAGCTTTCTTT | CASSPPGSVITEAFF
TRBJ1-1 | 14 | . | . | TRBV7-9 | TGTGCCAGCAGCCTATCGTCGGGGCTCCTGGGGGCTTTCTTT | CASSLSSGLLGAFF
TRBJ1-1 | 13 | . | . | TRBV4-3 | TGCGCCAGCAGCCAGACCCGTAACACTGAAGCTTTCTTT | CASSQTRNTEAFF
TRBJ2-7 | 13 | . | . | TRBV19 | TGTGCCAGTAGTATTAAAGAGGGGTACGAGCAGTACTTC | CASSIKEGYEQYF
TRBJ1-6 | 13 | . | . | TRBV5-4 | TGTGCCAGCAGCTTGGTAAGGAATTCACCCCTCCACTTT | CASSLVRNSPLHF
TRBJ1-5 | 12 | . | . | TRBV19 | TGTGCCAGTAGCCAGGGCCATCAGCCCCAGCATTTT | CASSQGHQPQHF
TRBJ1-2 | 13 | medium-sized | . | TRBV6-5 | TGTGCCAGCAGTCCAAGGGACGCCTATGGCTACACCTTC | CASSPRDAYGYTF
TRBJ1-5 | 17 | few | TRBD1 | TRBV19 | TGTGCCAGTAGTATATGGGGGACAGTTTATAGCAATCAGCCCCAGCATTTT | CASSIWGTVYSNQPQHF
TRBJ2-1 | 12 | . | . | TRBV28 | TGTGCCAGCAGCACCGGGGACTATGAGCAGTTCTTC | CASSTGDYEQFF
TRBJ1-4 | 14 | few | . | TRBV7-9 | TGTGCCAGCAGCCTTGGGGTAGGGAATGAAAAACTGTTTTTT | CASSLGVGNEKLFF